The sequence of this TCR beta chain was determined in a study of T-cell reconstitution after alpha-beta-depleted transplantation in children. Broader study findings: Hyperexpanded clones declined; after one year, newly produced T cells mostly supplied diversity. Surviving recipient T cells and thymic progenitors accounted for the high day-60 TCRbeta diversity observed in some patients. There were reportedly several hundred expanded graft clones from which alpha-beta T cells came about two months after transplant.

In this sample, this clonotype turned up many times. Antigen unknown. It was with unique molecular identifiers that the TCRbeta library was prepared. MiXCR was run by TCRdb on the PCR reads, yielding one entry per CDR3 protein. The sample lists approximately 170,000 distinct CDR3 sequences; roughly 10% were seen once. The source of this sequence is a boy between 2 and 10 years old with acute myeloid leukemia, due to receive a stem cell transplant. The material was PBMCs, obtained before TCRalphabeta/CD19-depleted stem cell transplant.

The CDR3 coding sequence is TGTGCCAGCGAAAGCGGGAGGGTCCAAGAGACCCAGTACTTC. Translating gives CASESGRVQETQYF. The rearrangement joins TRBV10-3 to TRBJ2-5; TRBD2 agrees at 10 bases. The CDR3 loop spans 14 amino acids. V trimming: 10 bases; J trimming: 1 base; junction bases outside the gene matches: 6. Germline loops: CDR1 ENHRY, CDR2 SYGVKD.